These 28 T cell receptor beta chains originate from one sample sequenced in a study of cytomegalovirus exposure and HLA in healthy donors. Assay: immunoSEQ multiplex PCR; the TCRdb copy retains only in-frame clones and omits some. The table shows about 82,000 clones, with about 92% occurring only once. Sequencing was carried out using PBMCs. These receptors all come from a man aged 18-30 years in good health and CMV-seronegative.

Only a few counts were recorded for this clone. DNA for the CDR3: TGTGCCAGCAGTGAAGGGGGAGATATGAACACTGAAGCTTTCTTT. Amino acid sequence: CASSEGGDMNTEAFF. V and J are TRBV6-1 and TRBJ1-1; D is undetermined. The V gene lost 1 base and the J gene lost 0 bases, with 9 bases spanning the gap. The CDR3 length is 15 residues. CDR1 and CDR2 (germline): MNHNS, SASEGT.

The J gene is TRBJ2-7, the V gene TRBV19; D not resolved. V lost 1 base and J lost 3, with 10 bases in between. The CDR3 length is 14 residues. Germline loops: CDR1 LNHDA, CDR2 SQIVND (reference sequence). The CDR3 nucleotides are TGTGCCAGTAGTATAGGTAGAGGAAGCTACGAGCAGTACTTC. It encodes CASSIGRGSYEQYF.

The table lists this clone with a count of one. This chain connects TRBV13 to TRBJ2-7, with 10 bases matching TRBD2. Germline CDR1 and CDR2: PRHDT and FYEKMQ (reference sequence). V lost 1 base, J lost 4 bases, and 4 bases stayed unmatched. The CDR3 is 15 residues long. The CDR3: CASSLASGSMYEQYF. The DNA of the CDR3 is TGTGCCAGCAGCTTAGCTAGCGGGAGTATGTACGAGCAGTACTTC.

The gene calls are TRBV19 and TRBJ1-1, with 7 bases matching TRBD1. Germline assignment: CDR1 LNHDA and CDR2 SQIVND (reference sequence). V lost 10 bases to trimming and J lost 4 bases; unmatched junction nucleotides: 9. This CDR3 is 13 amino acids long. CDR3 sequence reads: CATTPGGATEAFF. The CDR3, as DNA: TGTGCCACAACCCCAGGGGGTGCCACTGAAGCTTTCTTT.

V gene TRBV7-9 combines with J gene TRBJ2-7, with 11 nucleotides matching TRBD2. V lost 4 bases, J lost 3 bases, and 2 bases stayed unmatched. Germline values: CDR1 SEHNR, CDR2 FQNEAQ (reference sequence). The CDR3 sequence is 14 residues long. The CDR3 protein is CASSYTSGSYEQYF. The CDR3 coding sequence is TGTGCCAGCAGCTACACTAGCGGGAGCTACGAGCAGTACTTC.

The chain combines TRBV7-2 with TRBJ2-2; tentatively, D is TRBD1 (6 bases). The CDR3 is 15 residues long. Trimming left V 2 bases short and J 4 bases short, with 11 bases between. Germline CDR1 SGHTA, CDR2 FQGNSA. CDR3 region: CASSLNQGFTGELFF. The CDR3 nucleotides read TGTGCCAGCAGCTTAAACCAGGGGTTCACCGGGGAGCTGTTTTTT.

The V call is TRBV29-1, the J call TRBJ2-2; 11 positions match TRBD1. This CDR3 comprises 14 residues. The ends lost 6 bases at V and 7 bases at J; junction bases unmatched: 7. Germline V gene sequence: CDR1 SQVTM, CDR2 ANQGSEA. The CDR3 DNA reads as TGCAGCGTGGGACAGGGGGGTTTTGGCGGGGAGCTGTTTTTT. This codes for CSVGQGGFGGELFF.

V gene TRBV6-5 combines with J gene TRBJ2-2, with D unresolved. Looked up from germline, CDR1 is MNHEY and CDR2 is SVGAGI. V gave up 6 bases and J gave up 3 bases, with 8 bases separating them. This CDR3 is built from 13 residues. CDR3 sequence reads: CASSRRDTGELFF. The CDR3 DNA reads as TGTGCCAGCAGCCGACGGGACACCGGGGAGCTGTTTTTT.

Notes on this clone: Sequence at one end of the junction differs from germline and may be a read error. The V and J genes are TRBV7-7 and TRBJ2-1, with TRBD2 matching over 8 bases. The CDR3 contains 16 residues. Germline CDR1 SSHAT, CDR2 FNYEAQ (reference sequence). The CDR3 loop reads CASSLASGGPGDEQFF. CDR3 DNA sequence: TGTGCTAGCAGCTTGGCGTCGGGAGGGCCCGGCGATGAGCAGTTCTTC.

The chain combines TRBV5-1 with TRBJ1-2, with D possibly TRBD1 on 5 matching bases. The length of the CDR3 is 14 residues. The germline CDR1 and CDR2 sequences are SGHRS and YFSETQ. V dropped 4 bases and J dropped 5 bases, with 15 bases sitting between them. The CDR3: CASSPDIGGYGYTF. CDR3 DNA sequence: TGCGCCAGCAGCCCGGATATTGGGGGGTATGGCTACACCTTC. The full variable domain, with the rest looked up from reference TRBV5-1 and TRBJ1-2, is KAGVTQTPRYLIKTRGQQVTLSCSPISGHRSVSWYQQTPGQGLQFLFEYFSETQRNKGNFPGRFSGRQFSNSRSEMNVSTLELGDSALYLCASSPDIGGYGYTFGSGTRLTVV.

V is TRBV6-5 and J is TRBJ2-7; weak D call: TRBD2 (5 bases). The length of the CDR3 is 14 residues. CDR1 is MNHEY and CDR2 is SVGAGI in the germline V gene. Trimming took off 2 bases at V and 10 bases at J, with 18 bases between the two ends. Here the CDR3 reads CASSYRAITGGQYF. The CDR3 DNA reads TGTGCCAGCAGTTACCGGGCAATCACCGGAGGTCAGTACTTC.

This chain joins TRBV5-6 and TRBJ1-4; the match to TRBD1 covers 8 bases. The V and J ends lost 4 bases and 6 bases, in that order; junction bases with no gene match: 11. CDR3 size: 16 residues. CDR1 is SGHDT and CDR2 is YYEEEE in the germline V gene. The CDR3 sequence: CASSPSPGQEDEKLFF. CDR3 nucleotides: TGTGCCAGCAGCCCGAGTCCGGGACAGGAGGATGAAAAACTGTTTTTT.

The chain has TRBV5-4 and TRBJ1-2; 7 bases fit TRBD1. Trimming at V came to 1 base and at J to 5 bases, leaving 8 bases not matched to a gene. Germline loops: CDR1 SGHNT, CDR2 YYREEE (reference sequence). This CDR3 contains 15 residues. The CDR3: CASSLLTGLEYGYTF. The CDR3 DNA reads TGTGCCAGCAGCTTGTTGACAGGGCTAGAGTATGGCTACACCTTC.

The chain joins TRBV7-9 to TRBJ2-7; D is unresolved. There are 11 residues in the CDR3. V was clipped by 3 bases and J by 5 bases, with 5 bases between them. Per germline, CDR1 SEHNR and CDR2 FQNEAQ (reference sequence). CDR3 sequence (DNA): TGTGCCAGCAGCTTCCGGGACGAGCAGTACTTC. Translating gives CASSFRDEQYF.

CDR3 nucleotides: TGTGCCAGCAGCTTAAGGGGGATCGGACAGGGGAAGAACGGTGGCTACACCTTC. As protein: CASSLRGIGQGKNGGYTF. This chain links TRBV11-2 with TRBJ1-2, with TRBD1 matching 9 bases. Germline V gene lookup returns CDR1 SGHAT and CDR2 FQNNGV. The CDR3 length is 18 residues. V lost 2 bases, J lost 7 bases, and 17 bases stayed unmatched.

The rearrangement uses TRBV5-1 and TRBJ1-1; D remains unclear. There are 12 residues in the CDR3. V was shortened by 4 bases and J by 4 bases, with 8 bases between the two germline ends. CDR1 and CDR2 (germline): SGHRS, YFSETQ. The CDR3 bases are TGCGCCAGCAGCGCCCACAGCACTGAAGCTTTCTTT. Encoded protein: CASSAHSTEAFF.

This clone was counted once. The chain links TRBV30 to TRBJ1-2; TRBD1 is a possible D gene (5 bases). The ends were cut back, 2 bases at V and 4 bases at J, with 17 bases in the middle. Germline V gene sequence: CDR1 GTSNPN, CDR2 SVGIG (reference sequence). This CDR3 spans 15 amino acids. CDR3 protein: CAWSHFGGTGYGYTF. The CDR3 nucleotides read TGTGCCTGGAGTCACTTTGGGGGGACGGGCTATGGCTACACCTTC.

The chain uses TRBV7-9 and TRBJ1-4; D gene uncertain. Germline values: CDR1 SEHNR, CDR2 FQNEAQ (reference sequence). V was pared by 1 base and J by 4 bases, with 7 bases between. This CDR3 has 14 residues. The chain's CDR3 is CASSLETGNEKLFF. The CDR3 nucleotides are TGTGCCAGCAGCTTAGAAACTGGTAATGAAAAACTGTTTTTT.

The chain combines TRBV7-2 with TRBJ1-3, with a possible D match to TRBD1 (5 bases). The CDR3 runs 13 residues. V was cut by 7 bases and J by 3 bases, with 10 bases left in between. The germline V gene encodes CDR1 SGHTA and CDR2 FQGNSA. The CDR3 sequence is CASNAGGGNTIYF. For the CDR3, the DNA is TGTGCCAGCAACGCCGGGGGTGGAAACACCATATATTTT.

The rearrangement uses TRBV2 and TRBJ1-5; TRBD1 agrees at 7 bases. There are 18 residues in the CDR3. The germline V gene has CDR1 SNHLY and CDR2 FYNNEI. Unmatched junction bases numbered 12, after V lost 4 bases and J lost 0 bases. The CDR3 protein is CASSGRTGASDSNQPQHF. The DNA for the CDR3 is TGTGCCAGCAGTGGCAGGACAGGCGCGAGCGATAGCAATCAGCCCCAGCATTTT.

V usage is TRBV5-6 and J usage is TRBJ2-7; D is unclear. The CDR3 has 13 residues. V was pared by 4 bases and J by 1 base, with 9 bases between. CDR1 SGHDT and CDR2 YYEEEE come from the germline V gene. Written as DNA, the CDR3 is TGTGCCAGCAGCCGGTGGGCATCCTACGAGCAGTACTTC. The encoded protein is CASSRWASYEQYF.

This sequence joins TRBV10-2 and TRBJ2-5, with TRBD1 identical over 7 bases. J lost 5 bases, V lost 6 bases, and 9 bases had no gene match. The CDR3 has 14 amino acids. Germline CDR1 is WSHSY and CDR2 is SAAADI. The DNA for the CDR3 is TGCGCCAGCAGGGATAGACAGGGCGGGGAGACCCAGTACTTC. Protein sequence: CASRDRQGGETQYF.

The rearrangement links TRBV15 to TRBJ2-1, with TRBD2 matching 7 bases. The CDR3 is 16 residues long. The germline gives CDR1 LNHNV, CDR2 YYDKDF (reference sequence). The trim removed 0 bases at V and 6 bases at J, leaving 8 bases unmatched. The CDR3 DNA reads TGTGCCACCAGCAGAGAGACGGCGGGGGTGGCCAATGAGCAGTTCTTC. This encodes CATSRETAGVANEQFF.

The gene calls are TRBV6-5 and TRBJ2-7; 13 nucleotides match TRBD2. Per germline, CDR1 MNHEY and CDR2 SVGAGI. The CDR3 length is 15 residues. The V and J ends lost 5 bases and 0 bases, in that order; junction bases with no gene match: 1. The CDR3 bases are TGTGCCAGCAGTCGGACTAGCGGGAGCTCCTACGAGCAGTACTTC. Translating gives CASSRTSGSSYEQYF.

Only one count was recorded for this clone. The CDR3 spells CASSLDRQNGYTF. Here the CDR3 DNA reads TGTGCCAGCAGCCTGGACAGGCAAAATGGCTACACCTTC. The chain has TRBV7-2 and TRBJ1-2, with 7 bases that match TRBD1. This CDR3 has 13 residues. Germline V gene data show CDR1 as SGHTA and CDR2 as FQGNSA. With V trimmed by 5 bases and J by 6 bases, 6 bases remained unmatched.

The chain joins TRBV20-1 to TRBJ2-7; 7 positions agree with TRBD2. This CDR3 spans 11 amino acids. The ends lost 6 bases at V and 3 bases at J; junction bases unmatched: 2. CDR1 is DFQATT and CDR2 is SNEGSKA in the germline V gene (reference sequence). In nucleotides, the CDR3 is TGCAGTGCCCGGACTAGCTACGAGCAGTACTTC. Amino acids: CSARTSYEQYF.

This rearrangement joins TRBV5-6 to TRBJ1-5; 8 bases map to TRBD1. Germline values: CDR1 SGHDT, CDR2 YYEEEE. The V segment lost 0 bases and the J segment 1 base; nucleotides outside the gene matches: 9. This CDR3 comprises 18 residues. The CDR3 sequence is CASSLAGPGGRSNQPQHF. CDR3 sequence (DNA): TGTGCCAGCAGCTTGGCCGGGCCAGGGGGCCGGAGCAATCAGCCCCAGCATTTT.

This chain uses TRBV7-2 with TRBJ1-2; 7 positions agree with TRBD1. CDR1 and CDR2 (germline): SGHTA, FQGNSA. This CDR3 comprises 14 residues. The trim removed 5 bases at V and 5 bases at J, leaving 8 bases unmatched. As DNA, the CDR3 is TGTGCCAGCAGCCCCCGGGACAGCGCATATGGCTACACCTTC. Translating it yields CASSPRDSAYGYTF.